This T cell receptor (beta chain) derives from a study of blood T cell repertoires in COVID-19. Across the whole study: The United States, Italy and Spain were the sources of the acute and convalescent COVID-19 samples. The analysed material was cDNA or gDNA that came from T cells, B-cell-depleted T cells, or PBMCs.

The CDR3 loop spans 15 amino acids. The V end was cut by 5 bases, the J end by 2 bases, with 15 bases between. Germline CDR1 MDHEN, CDR2 SYDVKM. Authors' analysis steps: Using reference gene primer amplification, nucleated cell counts were estimated. Clones were sequenced by immunoSEQ multiplex PCR, and TCRdb holds only the in-frame ones, with some missing. Clone size and the V and J calls come from that table; the DNA yielded D and trimming. The sample contains fewer than 150,000 clones, about nine tenths of which appear only once. The chain links TRBV28 to TRBJ2-5; TRBD1 is a possible D gene (5 bases). Sequenced input: peripheral blood. This receptor was identified in a man aged 45-65 years with active or convalescent COVID-19. The CDR3 nucleotides read TGTGCCAGCAGTGCAGGTGACAGCTCACAAGAGACCCAGTACTTC. Amino acids: CASSAGDSSQETQYF.